This entry lists 9 T cell receptor beta chains sequenced from one sample in a study of technical replicates of blood from a handful of donors. Sequenced by immunoSEQ multiplex PCR; TCRdb stores in-frame clones only, minus some. The sample contains about 72,000 clones, around 93% of which appear only once. Sequenced material: T cells isolated from PBMCs. The receptor set was obtained from a human donor in good health.

The chain combines TRBV27 with TRBJ2-7, with D possibly TRBD1 on 6 matching bases. The CDR3 is made up of 15 amino acids. Germline CDR1 and CDR2: MNHEY and SMNVEV (reference sequence). V lost 0 bases and J lost 7, with 16 bases in between. CDR3 bases: TGTGCCAGCAGTTTATCGCCAGCCGGGACAAGGGAGCAGTACTTC. As protein: CASSLSPAGTREQYF.

The V gene is TRBV7-9, the J gene TRBJ1-5, with 9 bases identical to TRBD1. Germline V gene lookup returns CDR1 SEHNR and CDR2 FQNEAQ (reference sequence). This CDR3 contains 16 residues. The ends lost 1 base at V and 4 bases at J; junction bases unmatched: 5. In DNA, the CDR3 is TGTGCCAGCAGCTTAGGCACAGGGGGCCCGAATCAGCCCCAGCATTTT. Its protein is CASSLGTGGPNQPQHF.

The V and J genes are TRBV7-9 and TRBJ2-1, with 8 bases fitting TRBD2. The germline CDR1 and CDR2 sequences are SEHNR and FQNEAQ (reference sequence). Unmatched junction bases numbered 8, after V lost 4 bases and J lost 3 bases. The CDR3 consists of 16 residues. The CDR3 here is CASSSQAGEVYNEQFF. The CDR3 DNA reads as TGTGCCAGCAGCTCGCAAGCGGGAGAAGTCTACAATGAGCAGTTCTTC.

The rearrangement joins TRBV5-1 to TRBJ2-6; 7 bases align to TRBD1. Germline V gives CDR1 SGHRS, CDR2 YFSETQ. The length of the CDR3 is 17 residues. Trimming cost V 3 bases and J 4 bases; bases outside gene matches: 10. CDR3: CASSYGQVYKGANVLTF. CDR3 DNA: TGCGCCAGCAGCTATGGACAGGTATATAAGGGGGCCAACGTCCTGACTTTC.

This rearrangement joins TRBV7-2 to TRBJ1-1; D remains ambiguous. V lost 8 bases and J 8 bases, leaving 9 bases between the germline ends. CDR3 length: 10 residues. Germline V gene data show CDR1 as SGHTA and CDR2 as FQGNSA. The CDR3 sequence is CASSGLEAFF. The DNA for the CDR3 is TGTGCCAGCTCGGGATTAGAAGCTTTCTTT.

This sequence joins TRBV19 and TRBJ1-2, with 10 bases aligning to TRBD1. The CDR3 has 14 amino acids. Germline assignment: CDR1 LNHDA and CDR2 SQIVND (reference sequence). Losses at the gene ends were 6 bases for V and 4 bases for J; bases not matched to a gene: 5. CDR3 region: CASSSGQGRYGYTF. Here the CDR3 DNA reads TGTGCCAGTAGCTCGGGACAGGGGCGCTATGGCTACACCTTC.

The chain employs TRBV7-3 and TRBJ2-7; D possibly corresponds to TRBD1 (6 bases). Germline lookup yields CDR1 SGHTA and CDR2 FQGTGA. V lost 0 bases to trimming and J lost 1 base, with 10 bases between them. This CDR3 region has 15 residues. This chain's CDR3 is CASSLTGQGSYEQYF. CDR3 nucleotide sequence: TGTGCCAGCAGCTTAACAGGGCAGGGGTCCTACGAGCAGTACTTC. Supplemented by reference TRBV7-3 and TRBJ2-7, the full variable domain reads GAGVSQTPSNKVTEKGKYVELRCDPISGHTALYWYRQSLGQGPEFLIYFQGTGAADDSGLPNDRFFAVRPEGSVSTLKIQRTERGDSAVYLCASSLTGQGSYEQYFGPGTRLTVT.

This chain's CDR3 is CASSPGTSGRALETQYF. Here the CDR3 DNA reads TGCGCCAGCAGCCCCGGGACTAGCGGGAGGGCTCTAGAGACCCAGTACTTC. This chain links TRBV5-1 with TRBJ2-5; TRBD2 matches at 16 bases. Germline V gene sequence: CDR1 SGHRS, CDR2 YFSETQ. The CDR3 extends over 17 amino acids. V trimming: 4 bases; J trimming: 4 bases; junction bases outside the gene matches: 7.

The chain is built from TRBV7-9 and TRBJ2-5, with TRBD2 identical over 11 bases. The V gene's germline CDR1 is SEHNR and CDR2 FQNEAQ (reference sequence). The CDR3 has 15 residues. Losses at the gene ends were 5 bases for V and 3 bases for J; bases not matched to a gene: 5. The CDR3 bases are TGTGCCAGCAGCCGTAGCGGGAGGGCCGAAGAGACCCAGTACTTC. Its translation is CASSRSGRAEETQYF.